This TCR beta chain was sequenced for a study of blood T cell repertoires in COVID-19. Study-level background: There were acute and convalescent COVID-19 samples, and they came from the United States, Italy and Spain. The cDNA or gDNA used as material had been derived from T cells, B-cell-depleted T cells, or PBMCs.

Authors' data handling: By means of reference gene primer amplification, nucleated cell counts were estimated. Profiled with immunoSEQ multiplex PCR; TCRdb holds only in-frame clones, not every one. V and J calls and clone size are those listed in that table; D and trimming were worked out from the DNA. The sample carries about 94,000 clones, about 80% recorded once. V lost 0 bases to trimming and J lost 0 bases, with 13 bases between them. Germline V gives CDR1 SGHRS, CDR2 YFSETQ. The CDR3 spans 17 residues. The sequencing input was peripheral blood. The rearrangement links TRBV5-1 to TRBJ1-3; TRBD1 is a possible D gene (5 bases). This TCR was recovered from a man in his sixties with acute or convalescent COVID-19. CDR3 in amino acids: CASSLASGEYSGNTIYF. CDR3 DNA sequence: TGCGCCAGCAGCTTGGCTTCGGGGGAATACTCTGGAAACACCATATATTTT. Variable domain in full (rest from reference TRBV5-1 and TRBJ1-3): KAGVTQTPRYLIKTRGQQVTLSCSPISGHRSVSWYQQTPGQGLQFLFEYFSETQRNKGNFPGRFSGRQFSNSRSEMNVSTLELGDSALYLCASSLASGEYSGNTIYFGEGSWLTVV.